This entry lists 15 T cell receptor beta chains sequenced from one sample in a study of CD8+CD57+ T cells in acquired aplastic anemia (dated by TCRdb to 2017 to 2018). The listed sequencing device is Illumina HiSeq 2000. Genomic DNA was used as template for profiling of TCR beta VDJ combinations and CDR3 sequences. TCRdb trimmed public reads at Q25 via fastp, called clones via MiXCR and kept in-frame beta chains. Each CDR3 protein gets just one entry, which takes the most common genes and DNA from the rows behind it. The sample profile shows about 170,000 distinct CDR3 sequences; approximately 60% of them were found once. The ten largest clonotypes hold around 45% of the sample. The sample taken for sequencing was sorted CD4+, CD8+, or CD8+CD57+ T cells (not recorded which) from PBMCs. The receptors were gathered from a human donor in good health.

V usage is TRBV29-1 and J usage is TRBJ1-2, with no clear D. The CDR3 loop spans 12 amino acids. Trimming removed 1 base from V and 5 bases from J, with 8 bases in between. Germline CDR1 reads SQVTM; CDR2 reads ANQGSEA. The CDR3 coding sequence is TGCAGCGTTGAAGGCCCGGGATATGGCTACACCTTC. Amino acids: CSVEGPGYGYTF.

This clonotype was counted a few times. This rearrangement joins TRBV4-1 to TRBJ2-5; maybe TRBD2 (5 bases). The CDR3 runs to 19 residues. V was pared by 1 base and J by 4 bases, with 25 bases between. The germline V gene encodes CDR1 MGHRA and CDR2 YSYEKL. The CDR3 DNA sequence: TGCGCCAGCAGCCAAGGGTCTAGCAGCCCCCCCACCTTTCGAGAGACCCAGTACTTC. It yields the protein CASSQGSSSPPTFRETQYF.

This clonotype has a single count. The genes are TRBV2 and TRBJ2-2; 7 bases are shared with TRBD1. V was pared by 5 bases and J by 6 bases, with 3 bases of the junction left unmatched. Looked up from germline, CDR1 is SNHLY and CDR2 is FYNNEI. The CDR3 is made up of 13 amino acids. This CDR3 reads CASSYTGAGELFF. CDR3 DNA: TGTGCCAGCAGTTATACAGGGGCCGGGGAGCTGTTTTTT.

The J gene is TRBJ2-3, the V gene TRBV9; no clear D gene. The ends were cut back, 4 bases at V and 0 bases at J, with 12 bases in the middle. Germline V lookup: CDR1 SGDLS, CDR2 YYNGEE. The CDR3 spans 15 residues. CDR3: CASSPRPGSTDTQYF. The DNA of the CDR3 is TGTGCCAGCAGCCCGCGGCCTGGTAGCACAGATACGCAGTATTTT. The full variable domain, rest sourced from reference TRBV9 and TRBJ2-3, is DSGVTQTPKHLITATGQRVTLRCSPRSGDLSVYWYQQSLDQGLQFLIQYYNGEERAKGNILERFSAQQFPDLHSELNLSSLELGDSALYFCASSPRPGSTDTQYFGPGTRLTVL.

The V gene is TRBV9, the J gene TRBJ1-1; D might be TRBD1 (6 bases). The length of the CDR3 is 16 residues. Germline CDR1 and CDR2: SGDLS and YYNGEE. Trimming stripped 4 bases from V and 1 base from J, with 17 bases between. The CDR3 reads CASSSLGGAGNTEAFF. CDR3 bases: TGTGCCAGCAGCTCCCTCGGGGGCGCGGGGAACACTGAAGCTTTCTTT.

The CDR3: CSAREAGSEQYF. The CDR3 DNA reads as TGCAGTGCTAGAGAGGCGGGATCCGAGCAGTACTTC. The V and J genes are TRBV20-1 and TRBJ2-7, with TRBD2 as a possible D gene (6 bases). Deletions cut 0 bases from V and 6 bases from J, with 9 bases between. The length of the CDR3 is 12 residues. Germline assignment: CDR1 DFQATT and CDR2 SNEGSKA (reference sequence).

The CDR3 reads CASSYTTGHYEQYF. The CDR3 region has the DNA TGCGCCAGCAGCTATACGACAGGGCATTACGAGCAGTACTTC. The chain carries TRBV5-1 and TRBJ2-7; 7 bases are a match to TRBD1. J lost 4 bases, V lost 3 bases, and 7 bases had no gene match. Germline loops: CDR1 SGHRS, CDR2 YFSETQ. The CDR3 totals 14 residues.

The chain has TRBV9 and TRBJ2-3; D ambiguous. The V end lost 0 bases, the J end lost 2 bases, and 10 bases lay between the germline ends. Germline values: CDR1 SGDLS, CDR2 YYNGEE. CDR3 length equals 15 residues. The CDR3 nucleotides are TGTGCCAGCAGCGTAGTCCCGGCCCCCACAGATACGCAGTATTTT. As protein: CASSVVPAPTDTQYF.

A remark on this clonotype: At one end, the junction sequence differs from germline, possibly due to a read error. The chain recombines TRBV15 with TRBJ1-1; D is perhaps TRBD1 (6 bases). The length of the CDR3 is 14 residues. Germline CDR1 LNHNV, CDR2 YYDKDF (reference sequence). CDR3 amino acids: CATSSTGSSTEAVF. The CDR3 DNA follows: TGTGCCACCAGCAGCACAGGGTCGAGTACTGAAGCTGTCTTT.

Here the CDR3 reads CASSLGYFEQYF. CDR3 nucleotide sequence: TGTGCCAGCAGCCTTGGGTATTTCGAGCAGTACTTC. The chain couples TRBV7-9 to TRBJ2-7; D ambiguous. This CDR3 is 12 amino acids long. Looked up from germline, CDR1 is SEHNR and CDR2 is FQNEAQ (reference sequence). The V end lost 5 bases, the J end lost 6 bases, and 11 bases lay between the germline ends.

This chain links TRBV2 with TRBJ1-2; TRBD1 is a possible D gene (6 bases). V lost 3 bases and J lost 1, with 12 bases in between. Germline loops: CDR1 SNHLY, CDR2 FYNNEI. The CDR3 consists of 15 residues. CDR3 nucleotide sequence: TGTGCCAGCAGTGAGGAGACAGGATTTAACTATGGCTACACCTTC. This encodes CASSEETGFNYGYTF.

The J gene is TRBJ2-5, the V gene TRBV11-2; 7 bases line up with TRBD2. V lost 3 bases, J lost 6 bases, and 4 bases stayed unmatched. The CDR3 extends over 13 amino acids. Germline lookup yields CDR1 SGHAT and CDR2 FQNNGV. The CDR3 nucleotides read TGTGCCAGCAGCTTCAGCGGGATGAAGACCCAGTACTTC. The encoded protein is CASSFSGMKTQYF.

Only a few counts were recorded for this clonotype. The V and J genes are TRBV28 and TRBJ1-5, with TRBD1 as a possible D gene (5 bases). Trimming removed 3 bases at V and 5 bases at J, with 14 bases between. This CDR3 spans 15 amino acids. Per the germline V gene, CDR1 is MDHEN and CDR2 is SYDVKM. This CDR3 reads CASSFPLGGDQPQHF. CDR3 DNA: TGTGCCAGCAGTTTCCCCTTGGGAGGGGATCAGCCCCAGCATTTT.

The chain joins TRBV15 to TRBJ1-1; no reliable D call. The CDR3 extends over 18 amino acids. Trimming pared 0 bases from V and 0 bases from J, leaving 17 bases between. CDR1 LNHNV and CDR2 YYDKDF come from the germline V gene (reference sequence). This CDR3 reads CATSRDRNPYALNTEAFF. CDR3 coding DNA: TGTGCCACCAGCAGAGATCGAAACCCTTACGCGTTGAACACTGAAGCTTTCTTT. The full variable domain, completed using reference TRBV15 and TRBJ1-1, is DAMVIQNPRYQVTQFGKPVTLSCSQTLNHNVMYWYQQKSSQAPKLLFHYYDKDFNNEADTPDNFQSRRPNTSFCFLDIRSPGLGDTAMYLCATSRDRNPYALNTEAFFGQGTRLTVV.

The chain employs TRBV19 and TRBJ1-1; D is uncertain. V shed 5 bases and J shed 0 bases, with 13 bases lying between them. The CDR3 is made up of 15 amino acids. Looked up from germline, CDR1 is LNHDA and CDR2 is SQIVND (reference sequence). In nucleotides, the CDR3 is TGTGCCAGTAGTCCGAGAGGACGCCTGAACACTGAAGCTTTCTTT. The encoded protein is CASSPRGRLNTEAFF. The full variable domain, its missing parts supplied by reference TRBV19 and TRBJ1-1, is DGGITQSPKYLFRKEGQNVTLSCEQNLNHDAMYWYRQDPGQGLRLIYYSQIVNDFQKGDIAEGYSVSREKKESFPLTVTSAQKNPTAFYLCASSPRGRLNTEAFFGQGTRLTVV.